A single sample gave rise to the 24 T cell receptor beta chains below, sequenced in a study of T-cell reconstitution after alpha-beta-depleted transplantation in children. Unique molecular identifiers tagged the TCRbeta library. From the PCR reads, TCRdb called clonotypes with MiXCR, one entry per CDR3 protein. The sample lists some 200,000 distinct CDR3 sequences; around 9.5% were seen once. Source: PBMCs from the stem cell graft donor, taken from the stem cell graft. These receptors came from a human donor who donated a stem cell graft to a child with acute lymphoblastic leukemia.

This clonotype was counted only a few times. The CDR3 DNA is TGCAGTGCTAGAGATGTACAGGGGAATTCCTACGAGCAGTACTTC. Protein sequence: CSARDVQGNSYEQYF. The rearrangement joins TRBV20-1 to TRBJ2-7; 7 nucleotides line up with TRBD1. The germline V gene encodes CDR1 DFQATT and CDR2 SNEGSKA (reference sequence). The CDR3 contains 15 residues. J lost 1 base, V lost 0 bases, and 6 bases had no gene match.

At least ten counts were recorded for this clonotype. The chain combines TRBV5-4 with TRBJ1-1; 7 bases are shared with TRBD1. This CDR3 is 14 amino acids long. With 4 bases clipped from V and 3 bases from J, the junction kept 6 bases outside the gene matches. The germline V gene encodes CDR1 SGHNT and CDR2 YYREEE (reference sequence). CDR3 region: CASSLDRADTEAFF. The CDR3 nucleotides are TGTGCCAGCAGCCTCGACAGGGCGGACACTGAAGCTTTCTTT. The variable domain in full, completed from reference TRBV5-4 and TRBJ1-1, reads ETGVTQSPTHLIKTRGQQVTLRCSSQSGHNTVSWYQQALGQGPQFIFQYYREEENGRGNFPPRFSGLQFPNYSSELNVNALELDDSALYLCASSLDRADTEAFFGQGTRLTVV.

This clonotype was observed many times. The chain employs TRBV12-3 or TRBV12-4 and TRBJ1-2; D is ambiguous. This CDR3 has 12 amino acids. Trimming shortened V by 2 bases and J by 8 bases, and 9 bases separated the two germline ends. CDR3 sequence (DNA): TGTGCCAGCAGTTTAAATATGTTCGGCTACACCTTC. This encodes CASSLNMFGYTF.

The rearrangement links TRBV28 to TRBJ2-1; 8 bases are shared with TRBD2. The CDR3 is made up of 13 amino acids. The V gene end was trimmed by 6 bases and the J gene end by 6 bases; junction bases not matched to a gene: 4. Germline assignment: CDR1 MDHEN and CDR2 SYDVKM. DNA of the CDR3: TGTGCCAGCAGCCGGGGGGGGTCCAATGAGCAGTTCTTC. The encoded protein is CASSRGGSNEQFF.

This clonotype was detected a few times. J is TRBJ1-1 and V is TRBV3-1; D is uncertain. Germline lookup yields CDR1 LGHDT and CDR2 YNNKEL (reference sequence). Trimming removed 3 bases at V and 1 base at J, with 9 bases between. This CDR3 has 14 residues. CDR3: CASSQNPRNTEAFF. CDR3 nucleotide sequence: TGTGCCAGCAGCCAGAACCCCAGGAACACTGAAGCTTTCTTT.

This clonotype was detected ten times or more. This rearrangement joins TRBV5-5 to TRBJ1-2, with unresolved D. In germline, CDR1 is SGHKS, CDR2 YYEKEE (reference sequence). The germline V and J ends were trimmed by 2 bases and 7 bases, with 18 bases remaining between them. This CDR3 comprises 15 residues. DNA of the CDR3: TGTGCCAGCAGCTTAACCGTGGACCCAGCGGGTGGCTACACCTTC. Protein: CASSLTVDPAGGYTF.

This clonotype was observed a handful of times. The V gene is TRBV5-6, the J gene TRBJ1-1, with D tentatively TRBD1 (6 bases). V lost 0 bases to trimming and J lost 12 bases, with 12 bases between them. The CDR3 is 12 residues long. Germline V gene data show CDR1 as SGHDT and CDR2 as YYEEEE. CDR3 nucleotide sequence: TGTGCCAGCAGCTTGGTACAGGGTTCAACTTTCTTT. It translates to CASSLVQGSTFF.

A few counts support this clonotype. V and J are TRBV14 and TRBJ1-6; tentatively, D is TRBD1 (5 bases). This CDR3 spans 14 amino acids. V was clipped by 2 bases and J by 10 bases, with 12 bases between them. Germline CDR1 and CDR2: SGHDN and FVKESK. The CDR3, as DNA: TGTGCCAGCAGCCAAAAGACAGACCGCTCACCCCTCCACTTT. Its protein is CASSQKTDRSPLHF.

This clonotype came up many times. The chain is built from TRBV3-1 and TRBJ1-6, with TRBD1 as a possible D gene (6 bases). CDR1 is LGHDT, CDR2 YNNKEL, per germline (reference sequence). With 0 bases removed from V and 10 bases from J, the gap between germline ends came to 10 bases. The CDR3 has 14 amino acids. The CDR3 sequence: CASSQEGGNSPLHF. Here the CDR3 DNA reads TGTGCCAGCAGCCAAGAAGGGGGAAACTCACCCCTCCACTTT.

This clonotype was counted many times. V and J are TRBV27 and TRBJ2-2; tentative D call: TRBD1 (6 bases). The ends were cut back, 3 bases at V and 0 bases at J, with 14 bases in the middle. This CDR3 spans 17 amino acids. Germline CDR1 MNHEY, CDR2 SMNVEV (reference sequence). The CDR3 sequence is CASSFLVGAANTGELFF. The DNA for the CDR3 is TGTGCCAGCAGTTTTCTTGTGGGGGCCGCGAACACCGGGGAGCTGTTTTTT.

V gene TRBV2 combines with J gene TRBJ1-6, with TRBD1 as a possible D gene (6 bases). This CDR3 contains 15 residues. The V gene's germline CDR1 is SNHLY and CDR2 FYNNEI. Trimming took off 6 bases at V and 7 bases at J, with 16 bases between the two ends. The CDR3: CASRESGDSNSPLHF. CDR3 sequence (DNA): TGTGCCAGCAGAGAATCAGGGGATTCGAATTCACCCCTCCACTTT.

The chain combines TRBV5-1 with TRBJ1-1; D is perhaps TRBD1 (6 bases). V lost 0 bases and J lost 2, with 11 bases in between. This CDR3 region has 15 residues. Germline CDR1 SGHRS, CDR2 YFSETQ. In DNA form, the CDR3 reads TGCGCCAGCAGCTTGGCCTGGGGGCTAAACACTGAAGCTTTCTTT. Its protein product is CASSLAWGLNTEAFF.

This clonotype was picked up many times. The chain combines TRBV5-8 with TRBJ2-3; TRBD1 or TRBD2 may be the D gene (6 bases each). The germline V and J ends were trimmed by 1 base and 2 bases, with 14 bases remaining between them. The V gene's germline CDR1 is SGHTS and CDR2 YDEGEE. The CDR3 runs 16 residues. The CDR3 region has the DNA TGTGCCAGCAGCTTGAGTACGGGGGCCTACACAGATACGCAGTATTTT. This sequence encodes CASSLSTGAYTDTQYF.

This clonotype has just one count. A read error may be the cause here, since a much bigger clone is one base away. The chain employs TRBV6-1 and TRBJ1-3, with 11 bases lining up with TRBD1. Unmatched junction bases numbered 3, after V lost 6 bases and J lost 8 bases. Germline CDR1 reads MNHNS; CDR2 reads SASEGT. The length of the CDR3 is 13 residues. The CDR3 is CASRDRGRHTIYF. The DNA for the CDR3 is TGTGCCAGCAGGGACAGGGGGCGACACACCATATATTTT.

This clonotype was detected many times. The genes are TRBV3-1 and TRBJ2-7, with D unresolved. Per germline, CDR1 LGHDT and CDR2 YNNKEL (reference sequence). V was cut by 4 bases and J by 4 bases, with 8 bases left in between. The CDR3 contains 12 residues. The chain's CDR3 is CASSRAPYEQYF. The CDR3 region has the DNA TGTGCCAGCAGCCGGGCTCCTTACGAGCAGTACTTC.

In nucleotides, the CDR3 is TGTGCCAGCGGGCAATTCGGAATCGGTAATCAAGAGACCCAGTACTTC. Residues: CASGQFGIGNQETQYF. The chain combines TRBV2 with TRBJ2-5; D is ambiguous. Germline CDR1 SNHLY, CDR2 FYNNEI. V was trimmed by 8 bases and J by 2 bases, leaving 21 bases between them. The CDR3 is 16 residues long.

The chain combines TRBV6-5 with TRBJ1-1; unclear D gene. This CDR3 is built from 14 residues. CDR1 MNHEY and CDR2 SVGAGI come from the germline V gene. V shed 3 bases and J shed 1 base, with 9 bases lying between them. CDR3 sequence: CASSYYEENTEAFF. The CDR3 DNA is TGTGCCAGCAGTTATTATGAGGAGAACACTGAAGCTTTCTTT.

This chain joins TRBV29-1 and TRBJ2-7; 9 bases line up with TRBD1. The CDR3 runs 13 residues. Trimming took 8 bases from V and 6 from J; bases not matched to a gene: 11. Germline-derived CDR1 and CDR2 are SQVTM and ANQGSEA. The CDR3 DNA sequence: TGCAGCTCAATGACAGGGGGTGGTTCCGAGCAGTACTTC. Translated, it gives CSSMTGGGSEQYF.

In this sample, this clonotype turned up many times. This chain links TRBV5-1 with TRBJ2-5; D may be TRBD2 (6 bases). CDR3 length: 15 amino acids. V lost 4 bases, J lost 1 base, and 14 bases lay in between. The germline CDR1 and CDR2 sequences are SGHRS and YFSETQ. The CDR3 sequence: CASSPGLWGQETQYF. The CDR3 bases are TGCGCCAGCAGCCCGGGACTGTGGGGCCAAGAGACCCAGTACTTC.

There are a few counts of this clonotype. The chain combines TRBV7-8 with TRBJ2-3; 8 bases line up with TRBD1. The CDR3 is made up of 16 amino acids. Germline V gives CDR1 SGHVS, CDR2 FQNEAQ. Losses at the gene ends were 5 bases for V and 4 bases for J; bases not matched to a gene: 11. The CDR3 DNA follows: TGTGCCAGCAGCCCACGACAGGGGTCCGCGTCAGATACGCAGTATTTT. Translating it yields CASSPRQGSASDTQYF.

The V and J genes are TRBV7-9 and TRBJ2-6; no reliable D call. This CDR3 spans 13 amino acids. The V gene lost 6 bases and the J gene lost 3 bases, with 6 bases spanning the gap. Germline V gene sequence: CDR1 SEHNR, CDR2 FQNEAQ (reference sequence). Here the CDR3 DNA reads TGTGCCAGCAGTTCTGGTGGGGCCAACGTCCTGACTTTC. This translates into CASSSGGANVLTF.

The rearrangement uses TRBV20-1 and TRBJ1-2; the D gene is possibly TRBD1 (5 bases). Trimming took off 2 bases at V and 0 bases at J, with 16 bases between the two ends. Germline CDR1 and CDR2: DFQATT and SNEGSKA (reference sequence). CDR3 size: 16 residues. The CDR3 reads CSARQIGTGTNYGYTF. DNA of the CDR3: TGCAGTGCTAGACAAATCGGGACCGGGACTAACTATGGCTACACCTTC.

This clonotype was seen a few times. The V gene is TRBV12-3 or TRBV12-4, the J gene TRBJ1-5; TRBD1 aligns across 9 bases. This CDR3 region has 14 residues. Trimming took 6 bases from V and 6 from J; bases not matched to a gene: 6. CDR3 region: CASSTTGGVQPQHF. The CDR3 DNA is TGTGCCAGCAGCACAACAGGGGGCGTTCAGCCCCAGCATTTT.

This clonotype was seen only a few times. The chain couples TRBV19 to TRBJ1-5; 10 positions match TRBD1. The germline gives CDR1 LNHDA, CDR2 SQIVND (reference sequence). The CDR3 length is 17 residues. J gave up 1 base and V 4 bases, and 7 bases lay outside the gene matches. CDR3 DNA: TGTGCCAGTAGTACCGGACAGGGGGGGTTAAGCAATCAGCCCCAGCATTTT. Its translation is CASSTGQGGLSNQPQHF.